The sequence of this T cell receptor beta chain was determined in a study of T cell changes during pregnancy in multiple sclerosis. Clones were sequenced by immunoSEQ multiplex PCR, and TCRdb holds only the in-frame ones, with some missing. Of about 43,000 clones detected, roughly 90% appear once; the ten largest clones hold roughly 4.5%. The receptor comes from a female donor in good health, enrolled as a control in a pregnancy study. Specimen: peripheral blood, collected in the second trimester of pregnancy.

The CDR3 nucleotides read TGTGCCAGCAGCTTGGGACAGGGGCGAAACTATGGCTACACCTTC. This gives the protein CASSLGQGRNYGYTF. The chain couples TRBV7-8 to TRBJ1-2, with 10 bases matching TRBD1. The CDR3 covers 15 residues. Trimming cost V 3 bases and J 2 bases; bases outside gene matches: 3. CDR1 and CDR2 from the germline V gene are SGHVS and FQNEAQ.